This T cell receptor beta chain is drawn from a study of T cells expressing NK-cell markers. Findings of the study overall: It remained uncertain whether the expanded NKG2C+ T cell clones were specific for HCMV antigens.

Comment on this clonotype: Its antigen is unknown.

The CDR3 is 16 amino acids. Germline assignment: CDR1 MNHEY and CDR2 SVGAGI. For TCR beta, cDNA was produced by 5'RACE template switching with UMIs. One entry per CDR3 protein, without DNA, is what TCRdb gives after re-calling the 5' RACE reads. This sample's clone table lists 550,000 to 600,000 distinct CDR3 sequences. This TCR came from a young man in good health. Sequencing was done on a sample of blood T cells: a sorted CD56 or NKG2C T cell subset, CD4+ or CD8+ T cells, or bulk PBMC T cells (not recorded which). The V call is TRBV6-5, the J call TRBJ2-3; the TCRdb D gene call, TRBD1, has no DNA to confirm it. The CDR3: CASSYRRLSSPDTQYF.